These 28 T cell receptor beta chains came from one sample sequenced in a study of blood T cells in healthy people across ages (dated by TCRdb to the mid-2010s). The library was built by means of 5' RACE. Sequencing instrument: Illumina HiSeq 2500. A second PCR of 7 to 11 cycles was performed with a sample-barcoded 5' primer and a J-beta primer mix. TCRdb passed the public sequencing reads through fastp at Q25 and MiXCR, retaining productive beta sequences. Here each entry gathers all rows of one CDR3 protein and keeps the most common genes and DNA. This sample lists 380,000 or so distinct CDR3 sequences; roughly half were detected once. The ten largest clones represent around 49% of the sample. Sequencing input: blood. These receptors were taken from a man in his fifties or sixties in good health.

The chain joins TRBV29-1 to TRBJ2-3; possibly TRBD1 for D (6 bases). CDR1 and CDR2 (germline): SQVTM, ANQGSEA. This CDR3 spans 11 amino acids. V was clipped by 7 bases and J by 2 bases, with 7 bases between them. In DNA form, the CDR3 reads TGCAGCGGACAGGTCACAGATACGCAGTATTTT. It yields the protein CSGQVTDTQYF.

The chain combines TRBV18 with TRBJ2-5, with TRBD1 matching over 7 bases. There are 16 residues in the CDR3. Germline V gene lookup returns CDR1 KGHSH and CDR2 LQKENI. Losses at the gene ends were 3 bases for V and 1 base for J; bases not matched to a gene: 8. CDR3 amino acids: CASSPNRGGGQETQYF. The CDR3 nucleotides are TGTGCCAGCTCACCTAACAGGGGCGGTGGCCAAGAGACCCAGTACTTC.

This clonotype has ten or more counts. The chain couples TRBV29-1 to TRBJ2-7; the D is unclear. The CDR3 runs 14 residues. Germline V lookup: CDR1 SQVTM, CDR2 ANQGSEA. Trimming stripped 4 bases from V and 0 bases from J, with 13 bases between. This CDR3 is CSVVGDHLSYEQYF. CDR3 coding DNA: TGCAGCGTTGTGGGCGATCACCTCTCCTACGAGCAGTACTTC.

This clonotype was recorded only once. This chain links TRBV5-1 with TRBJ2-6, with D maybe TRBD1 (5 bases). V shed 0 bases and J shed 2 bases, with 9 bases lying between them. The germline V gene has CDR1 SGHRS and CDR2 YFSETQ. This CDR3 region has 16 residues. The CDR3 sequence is CASSLVQGTGANVLTF. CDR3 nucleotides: TGCGCCAGCAGCTTGGTCCAGGGTACTGGGGCCAACGTCCTGACTTTC.

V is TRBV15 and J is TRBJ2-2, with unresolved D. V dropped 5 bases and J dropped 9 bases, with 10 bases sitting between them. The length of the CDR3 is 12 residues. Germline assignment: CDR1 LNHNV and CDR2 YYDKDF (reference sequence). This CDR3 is CATSPAYRELFF. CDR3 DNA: TGTGCCACCAGCCCAGCTTATAGGGAGCTGTTTTTT.

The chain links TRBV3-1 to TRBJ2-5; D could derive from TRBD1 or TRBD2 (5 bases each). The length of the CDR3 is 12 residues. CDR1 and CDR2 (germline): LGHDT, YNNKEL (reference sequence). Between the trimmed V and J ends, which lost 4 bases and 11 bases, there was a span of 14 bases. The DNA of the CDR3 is TGTGCCAGCAGCCCTCTAATAGGGGAGCAGTACTTC. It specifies CASSPLIGEQYF.

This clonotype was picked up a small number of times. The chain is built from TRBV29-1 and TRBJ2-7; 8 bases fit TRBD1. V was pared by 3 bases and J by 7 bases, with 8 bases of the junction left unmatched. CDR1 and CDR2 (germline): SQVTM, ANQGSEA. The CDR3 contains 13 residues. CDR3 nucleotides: TGCAGCGTTGAGAGGCAGGGGGCAGGAGAGCAGTACTTC. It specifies CSVERQGAGEQYF.

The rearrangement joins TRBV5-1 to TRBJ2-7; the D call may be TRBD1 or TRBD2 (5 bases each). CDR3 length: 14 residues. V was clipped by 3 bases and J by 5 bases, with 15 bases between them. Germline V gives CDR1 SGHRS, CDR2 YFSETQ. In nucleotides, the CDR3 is TGCGCCAGCAGCTCCGGAAGAGGGGCCCACGAGCAGTACTTC. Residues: CASSSGRGAHEQYF.

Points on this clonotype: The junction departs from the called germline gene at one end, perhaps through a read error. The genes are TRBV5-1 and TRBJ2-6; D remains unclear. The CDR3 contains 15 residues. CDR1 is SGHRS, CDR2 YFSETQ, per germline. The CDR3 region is CASNLDGSGANVLTF. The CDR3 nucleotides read TGCGCCAGCAACTTGGATGGCTCTGGGGCCAACGTCCTGACTTTC. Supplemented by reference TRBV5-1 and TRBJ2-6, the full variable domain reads KAGVTQTPRYLIKTRGQQVTLSCSPISGHRSVSWYQQTPGQGLQFLFEYFSETQRNKGNFPGRFSGRQFSNSRSEMNVSTLELGDSALYLCASNLDGSGANVLTFGAGSRLTVL.

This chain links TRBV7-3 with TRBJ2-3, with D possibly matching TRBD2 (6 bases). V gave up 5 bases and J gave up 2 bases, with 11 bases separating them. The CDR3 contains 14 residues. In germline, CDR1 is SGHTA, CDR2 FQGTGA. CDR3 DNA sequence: TGTGCCAGCAGCCCCTGGGGGGACACAGATACGCAGTATTTT. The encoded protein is CASSPWGDTDTQYF.

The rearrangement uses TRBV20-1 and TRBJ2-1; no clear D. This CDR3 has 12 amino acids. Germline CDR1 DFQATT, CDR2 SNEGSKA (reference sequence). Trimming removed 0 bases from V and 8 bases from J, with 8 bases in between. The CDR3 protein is CSAREDWYEQFF. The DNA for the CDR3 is TGCAGTGCTAGAGAAGATTGGTATGAGCAGTTCTTC.

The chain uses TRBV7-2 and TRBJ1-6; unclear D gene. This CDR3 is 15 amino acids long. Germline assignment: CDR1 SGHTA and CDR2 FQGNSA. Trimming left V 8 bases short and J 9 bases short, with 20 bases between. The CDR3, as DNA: TGTGCCAGCGACTTAGTGGCAGCTCTCAGTTCACCCCTCCACTTT. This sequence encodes CASDLVAALSSPLHF.

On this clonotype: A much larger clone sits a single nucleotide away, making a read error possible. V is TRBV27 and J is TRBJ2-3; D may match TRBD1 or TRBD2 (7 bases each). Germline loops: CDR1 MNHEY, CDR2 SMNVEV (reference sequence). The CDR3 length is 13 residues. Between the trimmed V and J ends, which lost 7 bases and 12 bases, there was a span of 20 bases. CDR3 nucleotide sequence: TGTGCCAGCATCATGCAGCGGGACAGTAGCCAGTATTTT. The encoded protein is CASIMQRDSSQYF.

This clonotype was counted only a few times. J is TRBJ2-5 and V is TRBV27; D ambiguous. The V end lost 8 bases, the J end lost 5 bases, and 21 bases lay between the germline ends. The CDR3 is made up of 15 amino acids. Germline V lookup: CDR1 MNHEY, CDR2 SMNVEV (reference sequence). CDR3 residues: CASCPSTVGKETQYF. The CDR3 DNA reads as TGTGCCAGCTGCCCCAGTACTGTGGGAAAGGAGACCCAGTACTTC.

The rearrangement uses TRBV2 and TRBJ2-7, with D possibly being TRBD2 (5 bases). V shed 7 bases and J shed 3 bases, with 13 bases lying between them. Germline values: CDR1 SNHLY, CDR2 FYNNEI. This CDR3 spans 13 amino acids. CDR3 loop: CASKDSAHYEQYF. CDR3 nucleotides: TGTGCCAGCAAGGATAGCGCCCACTACGAGCAGTACTTC.

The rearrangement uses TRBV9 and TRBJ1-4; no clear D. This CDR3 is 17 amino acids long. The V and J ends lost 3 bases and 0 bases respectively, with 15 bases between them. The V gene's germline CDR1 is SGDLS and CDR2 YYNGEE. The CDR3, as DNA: TGTGCCAGCAGCGCGTACGGCGGTCCTGCAACTAATGAAAAACTGTTTTTT. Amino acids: CASSAYGGPATNEKLFF.

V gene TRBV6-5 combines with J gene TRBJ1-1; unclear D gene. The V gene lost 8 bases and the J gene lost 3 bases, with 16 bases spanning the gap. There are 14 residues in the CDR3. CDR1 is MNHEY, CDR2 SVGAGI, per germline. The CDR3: CASLPGMRDTEAFF. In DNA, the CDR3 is TGTGCCAGCTTACCAGGCATGCGGGACACTGAAGCTTTCTTT.

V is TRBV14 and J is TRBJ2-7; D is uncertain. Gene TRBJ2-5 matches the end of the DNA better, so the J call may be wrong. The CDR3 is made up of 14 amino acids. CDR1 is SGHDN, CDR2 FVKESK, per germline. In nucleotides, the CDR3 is TGTGCCAGCAGCCAGACATGGTCACAAGAGACCCAGTACTTC. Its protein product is CASSQTWSQETQYF.

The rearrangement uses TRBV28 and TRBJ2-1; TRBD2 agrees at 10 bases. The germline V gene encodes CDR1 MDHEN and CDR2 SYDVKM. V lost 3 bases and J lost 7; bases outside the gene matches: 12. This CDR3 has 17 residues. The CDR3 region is CASSFGGASGRSNEQFF. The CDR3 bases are TGTGCCAGCAGTTTTGGAGGGGCTAGCGGGAGATCTAATGAGCAGTTCTTC. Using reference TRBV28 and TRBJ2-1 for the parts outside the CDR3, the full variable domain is DVKVTQSSRYLVKRTGEKVFLECVQDMDHENMFWYRQDPGLGLRLIYFSYDVKMKEKGDIPEGYSVSREKKERFSLILESASTNQTSMYLCASSFGGASGRSNEQFFGPGTRLTVL.

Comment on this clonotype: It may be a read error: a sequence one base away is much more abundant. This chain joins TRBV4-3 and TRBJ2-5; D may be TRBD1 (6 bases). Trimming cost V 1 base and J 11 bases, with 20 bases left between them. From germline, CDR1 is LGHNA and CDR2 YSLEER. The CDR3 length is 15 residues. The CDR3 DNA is TGCGCCAGCAGCCAAGGCCTCGCAGGGGTTAGGCAGCAGTACTTC. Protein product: CASSQGLAGVRQQYF.

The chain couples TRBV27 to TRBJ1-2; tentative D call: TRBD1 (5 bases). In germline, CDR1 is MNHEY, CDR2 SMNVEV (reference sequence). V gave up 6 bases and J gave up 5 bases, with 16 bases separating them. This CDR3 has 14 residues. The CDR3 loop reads CASRPSGAQYGYTF. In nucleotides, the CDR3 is TGTGCCAGCAGACCCAGTGGGGCACAATATGGCTACACCTTC.

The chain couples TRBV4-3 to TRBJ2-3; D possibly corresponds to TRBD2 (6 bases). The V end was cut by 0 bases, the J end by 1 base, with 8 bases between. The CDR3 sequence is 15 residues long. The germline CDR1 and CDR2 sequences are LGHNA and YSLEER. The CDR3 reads CASSQEAGRTDTQYF. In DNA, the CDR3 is TGCGCCAGCAGCCAAGAGGCGGGACGCACAGATACGCAGTATTTT.

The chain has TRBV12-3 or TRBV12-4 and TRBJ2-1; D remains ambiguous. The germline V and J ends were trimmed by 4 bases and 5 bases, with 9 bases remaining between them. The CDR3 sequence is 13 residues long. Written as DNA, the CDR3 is TGTGCCAGCAGTTGCGCGGCAGACAATGAGCAGTTCTTC. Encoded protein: CASSCAADNEQFF.

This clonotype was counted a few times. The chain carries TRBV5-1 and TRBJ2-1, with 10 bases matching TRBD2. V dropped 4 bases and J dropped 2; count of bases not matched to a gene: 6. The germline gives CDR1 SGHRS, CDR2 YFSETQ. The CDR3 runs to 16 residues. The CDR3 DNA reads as TGCGCCAGCAGCGGGGCTAGCGGGAGCGCCTACAATGAGCAGTTCTTC. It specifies CASSGASGSAYNEQFF.

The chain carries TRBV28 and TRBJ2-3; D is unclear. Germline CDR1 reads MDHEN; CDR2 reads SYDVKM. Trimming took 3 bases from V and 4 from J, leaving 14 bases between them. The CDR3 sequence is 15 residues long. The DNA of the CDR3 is TGTGCCAGCAGTTTCCAGGCCATAGCCGCAGATACGCAGTATTTT. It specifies CASSFQAIAADTQYF.

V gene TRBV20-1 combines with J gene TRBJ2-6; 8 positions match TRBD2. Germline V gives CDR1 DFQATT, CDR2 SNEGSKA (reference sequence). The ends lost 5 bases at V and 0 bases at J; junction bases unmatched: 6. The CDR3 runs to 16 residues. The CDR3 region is CSASAGASSGANVLTF. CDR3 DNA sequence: TGCAGTGCTTCAGCGGGGGCGAGCTCTGGGGCCAACGTCCTGACTTTC.

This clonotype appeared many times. Here the CDR3 DNA reads TGTGCCAGCTCGCCCGGGACAACAACTAATGAAAAACTGTTTTTT. Protein sequence: CASSPGTTTNEKLFF. V usage is TRBV18 and J usage is TRBJ1-4; D is possibly TRBD1 (6 bases). V was pared by 6 bases and J by 0 bases, with 11 bases between. The CDR3 totals 15 residues. From germline, CDR1 is KGHSH and CDR2 LQKENI.

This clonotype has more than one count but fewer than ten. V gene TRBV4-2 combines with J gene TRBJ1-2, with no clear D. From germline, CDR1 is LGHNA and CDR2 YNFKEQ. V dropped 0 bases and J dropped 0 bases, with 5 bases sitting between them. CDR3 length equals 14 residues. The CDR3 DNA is TGTGCCAGCAGCCAAGATAGATCTAACTATGGCTACACCTTC. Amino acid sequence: CASSQDRSNYGYTF.